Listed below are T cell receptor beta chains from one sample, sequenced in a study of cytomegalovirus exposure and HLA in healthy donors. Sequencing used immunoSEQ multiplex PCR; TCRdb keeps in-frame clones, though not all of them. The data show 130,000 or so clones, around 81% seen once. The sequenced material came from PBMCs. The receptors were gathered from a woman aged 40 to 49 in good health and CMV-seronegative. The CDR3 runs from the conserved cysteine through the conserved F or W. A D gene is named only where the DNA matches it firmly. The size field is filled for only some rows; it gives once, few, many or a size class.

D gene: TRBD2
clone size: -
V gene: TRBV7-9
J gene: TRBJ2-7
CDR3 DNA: TGTGCCAGCAGCTTTGGGACTAGCGGCTACGAGCAGTACTTC
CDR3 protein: CASSFGTSGYEQYF

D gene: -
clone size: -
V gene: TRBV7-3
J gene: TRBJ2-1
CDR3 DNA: TGTGCCAGCAGCTTATCGCGGAACAATGAGCAGTTCTTC
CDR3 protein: CASSLSRNNEQFF

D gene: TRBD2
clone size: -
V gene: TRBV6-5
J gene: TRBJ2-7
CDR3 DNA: TGTGCCAGCACCCGACTAGCGGGAGTATACGAGCAGTACTTC
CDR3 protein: CASTRLAGVYEQYF

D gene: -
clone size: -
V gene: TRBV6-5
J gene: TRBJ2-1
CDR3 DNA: TGTGCCAGCAGTCCCCGTAAGGGGCTAGGGAATGAGCAGTTCTTC
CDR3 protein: CASSPRKGLGNEQFF

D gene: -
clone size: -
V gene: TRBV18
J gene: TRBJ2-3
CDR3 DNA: TGTGCCAGCTCACTACTAGATACGCAGTATTTT
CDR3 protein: CASSLLDTQYF

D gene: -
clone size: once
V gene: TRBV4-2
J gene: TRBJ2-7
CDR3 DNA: TGTGCCAGCAGCCAAGAGACGGTAGCGGTGACCTACGAGCAGTACTTC
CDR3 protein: CASSQETVAVTYEQYF

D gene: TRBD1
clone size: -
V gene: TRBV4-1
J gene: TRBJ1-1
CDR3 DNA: TGCGCCAGCAGCACGGGACAGGAGAACACTGAAGCTTTCTTT
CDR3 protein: CASSTGQENTEAFF

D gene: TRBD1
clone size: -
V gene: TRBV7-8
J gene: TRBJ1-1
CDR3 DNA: TGTGCCAGCAGCCGCACGGACAGGGGCCTATGGGGTGAAGCTTTCTTT
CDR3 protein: CASSRTDRGLWGEAFF

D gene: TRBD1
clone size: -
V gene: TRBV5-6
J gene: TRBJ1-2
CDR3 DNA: TGTGCCAGCAGCCTTCCGACAGGGGCAAGAGGCTACACCTTC
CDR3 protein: CASSLPTGARGYTF

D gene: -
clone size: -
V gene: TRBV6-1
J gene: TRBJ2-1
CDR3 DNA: TGTGCCAGCAGTCAAGAAGAGCGGGCCTACAATGAGCAGTTCTTC
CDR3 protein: CASSQEERAYNEQFF

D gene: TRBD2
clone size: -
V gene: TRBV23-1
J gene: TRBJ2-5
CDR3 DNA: TGCGCCAGCAGTCATACAATAGGGGCGGGAGGGAAACAAGAGACCCAGTACTTC
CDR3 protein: CASSHTIGAGGKQETQYF

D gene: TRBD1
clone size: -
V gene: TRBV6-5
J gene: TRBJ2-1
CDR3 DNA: TGTGCCAGCAGAAGGGGACAGGGGGATTTGAGTGAGCAGTTCTTC
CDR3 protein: CASRRGQGDLSEQFF